This TCR beta chain originates from a study of cytomegalovirus exposure and HLA in healthy donors (dated by TCRdb to 2015 to 2018). Regarding the study in general: An earlier analysis of under 600 of the donors reported 250 to 300 Gb of sequence data and 117 million unique TCR beta sequences from 150 million to 200 million T cells. An early release that covered more than 550 HLA-typed donors contained approximately 290 gigabases of sequencing data and some 87 million unique TCR sequences. The genetic ancestry cluster associated with self-reported Caucasian donors included roughly 84% of the approximately 430 genotyped donors. The study aimed to test whether signatures of past pathogen exposure could be identified by cataloging public T cell receptors. The T cell repertoires of 666 subjects were profiled by immunosequencing and related to cytomegalovirus serostatus. Along with the approximately 700-subject first cohort, a separate validation cohort of roughly 110 different subjects was used. To predict cytomegalovirus infection status, the study combined high-throughput TCR immunosequencing, statistical association of individual TCRs with disease status, and machine learning. To study patterns of TCR occurrence, a later analysis re-analyzed previously published TCR beta repertoires from under 750 donors and added high-resolution HLA genotyping. The later analysis used no new phenotypic data to find candidate immune exposures, relying instead on TCR beta sequences and their occurrence across donors. An earlier analysis of roughly 580 of the donors used high-throughput TCR beta sequencing to judge whether each TCR beta V gene segment behaved as functional or pseudogenic. Donor age, sex, ethnicity and CMV serostatus were collected together with the repertoire data. A later genetic analysis used genome-wide SNP genotypes for about 65% of the roughly 670 donors, treating that subset as a discovery cohort. Every repertoire in the discovery cohort had been generated on one and the same sequencing platform. HLA typing covered class I and class II loci at four-digit resolution. The number of typed donors differed by locus: 629-630 for A, B, C, DRB1 and DQB1; 522 for DQA1; some 610 for DPA1; and around 470 for DPB1. A handful of DR-DQ haplotypes were handled as single units for association and clustering because linkage in the cohort was strong. On average, approximately 250,000 unique TCR beta nucleotide sequences were sequenced per donor among 300 to 500 genotyped donors of the cohort, with approximately 18% of those sequences being non-productive.

V lost 6 bases and J lost 7 bases; the stretch between them is 12 bases long. CDR1 and CDR2 are drawn from the germline V gene: MNHEY, SVGAGI. The CDR3 numbers 12 residues from cysteine through phenylalanine. Just the 36-base CDR3 DNA is kept, in frame starting at base 1. Note on this clone: No cognate antigen has been identified for it. Within one base of it there is no much larger clone, and no base qualities were kept.

Results and caveats for the whole study, not just this receptor: V-gene and J-gene trimming of TCR beta chains was associated with a missense DCLRE1C variant in a later genetic analysis, and the association was replicated in an independent cohort. A cluster of highly shared sequence variants was judged likely to be a technical artifact of the sequencing pipeline. Three of the identified cytomegalovirus-associated TCR beta chains were confirmed in vitro to be specific for cytomegalovirus antigens. Compared with the roughly 670-donor mean, donors in an Asian-associated ancestry cluster had fewer N-insertions in productive TCRs, according to a later genetic analysis. In an earlier analysis of approximately 590 of the donors, most TCR beta V segments were observed in productive rearrangements about 90% or about 30% of the time, broadly matching IMGT annotations. Most TCR sequences were observed very rarely across donors, whereas some public TCRs were present in many individuals. Because HLA typing was missing for some donors at each locus, association tests included only the typed subset. Linkage disequilibrium might explain the correlated functional status among segregating V segments, but an unknown experimental factor could not be ruled out. The classifier was reported to diagnose cytomegalovirus status with high specificity and sensitivity in both the original cohort and the validation cohort. Because counts were too low, roughly 16 rarely observed V segments, including chromosome 9 orphons, were left out of the earlier analysis of a few hundred of the donors. According to a later analysis, TCR association rates differed among HLA loci, with DRB1 alleles showing the most associated TCRs and HLA-C alleles showing the fewest. A further reported finding was that TCR beta sequences accurately predicted the HLA-A and HLA-B alleles for most subjects in the first cohort. Specific HLA alleles were associated with some 15,000 TCR beta sequences at a false discovery rate of 0.05 in a later analysis. Only TCR beta chains were sequenced in this cohort, and the absence of alpha or paired-chain data limited detectable features. For the cohort, immune exposure information was limited to CMV serostatus. Sequencing depth was assumed to be roughly uniform across donors in the presence/absence analyses, though that assumption may not hold. The study gave a list of 150 to 200 TCR beta chains associated with cytomegalovirus. Several of the top co-occurrence clusters appeared to be linked to parvovirus B19, influenza, CMV and Epstein-Barr virus, according to a later analysis. Some IMGT-functional V segments, including TRBV6-2 and TRBV6-3, could not be distinguished by the 87-base-pair reads and were therefore excluded. When HLA alleles, especially DR and DQ, strongly co-occurred, TCR associations were difficult to assign to individual alleles. According to a later analysis, most CMV-associated TCR beta chains appeared to be HLA-restricted, and the HLA associations seemed to be driven largely by CMV exposure. The authors suggested that the approach could potentially be extended to other disease states and immunological phenotypes. In a later analysis, HLA-associated TCR beta chains showed more clonal expansion and lower generation probabilities than non-associated chains that were equally common.

The receptor library was made with the immunoSEQ multiplex PCR assay. For the multiplex PCR, a mixture combining 60 forward primers for TCR Vbeta segments and 13 reverse primers for TCR Jbeta segments was used. Amplification of the CDR3 region of rearranged TCR beta genes was performed with a multiplex PCR assay on genomic DNA. On the Illumina HiSeq System, the amplified TCR beta libraries were sequenced as 87-base-pair reads. Processing in the source paper ran as follows. In a later analysis, tens of millions of unique TCR beta chains were counted across the approximately 640 repertoires, and roughly 11 million of these chains were shared by at least two donors. Raw reads were error-corrected and collapsed into unique sequences by a nearest-neighbor algorithm in which closely related sequences were merged to remove PCR and sequencing errors. To assign V, D and J gene segments, CDR3 sequences were aligned to IMGT reference sequences. For a sequence to be retained, a match of at least six nucleotides was required to both a V gene segment and a J gene segment. A rearrangement counted as productive if the CDR3 had no stop codons and remained in frame with V and J, and every other rearrangement counted as non-productive. Following IMGT convention, CDR3 was defined as the stretch from the second conserved V-encoded cysteine up to the conserved J-encoded phenylalanine. The earlier analysis of some 550 of the donors excluded any sequence lacking an unambiguous match to a single V gene segment. In an earlier analysis of a few hundred of the donors, V segments were called functional above 56.7% productive rearrangements and were called segregating when the between-donor standard deviation exceeded 5%. To diagnose cytomegalovirus status from the catalog of TCR beta chain sequences, a statistical classification framework was built. In a later analysis, TCR nucleotide sequences were compared against IMGT/GENE-DB human TR gene sequences so that V and J genes could be assigned. The TCRdist pipeline was used in a later analysis to assign CDR3 sequences and most-parsimonious VDJ recombination scenarios. In a later analysis, every TCR beta chain was defined by the combination of its CDR3 amino acid sequence and its V-gene family, and reads without a unique V-gene family were dropped. As a way to deal with suspected cross-contamination and a sequencing artifact, a later analysis dropped over 550 nucleotide sequences that were highly shared and had low generation probability. In a later analysis, a clonal expansion index was calculated for each public chain from normalized within-repertoire ranks of inferred template counts. Generation probabilities in a later analysis came from a VDJ recombination model fitted to out-of-frame rearrangements, and those results were checked against IGoR. A later analysis scored TCR-TCR, TCR-HLA and TCR-CMV co-occurrence with hypergeometric tests, applying a repertoire-size bias correction to TCR pairs. A later analysis estimated false discovery rates by permuting HLA or CMV assignments 20 times. In a later analysis, co-occurring TCRs were grouped using DBSCAN, with TCRdist sequence similarity added in when clustering inside HLA-allele-positive subsets. For co-occurrence clustering, repertoires with fewer than 30,000 or more than 120,000 public chains were excluded, along with five or six repertoires with anomalous nucleotide sharing. TCRdb holds this immuneACCESS table with in-frame rearrangements only. Some clones are missing; in checked studies, unresolved V genes explain under half, and the rest has no known cause. The V and J calls and clone size come from that table; D and trimming were worked out from the DNA. The sample records 85,000 to 130,000 clones, around three quarters of which are singletons. The ten biggest clones cover 3% to 4% of the sample.

In total, around 600 healthy bone marrow donors made up the cohort. All cohort members were sampled while nominally healthy, although unrecorded immune exposures were likely present. The donor tested CMV seropositive, placing the donor among the 250 to 350 seropositive members of the cohort. Each donor provided a peripheral blood sample, and peripheral blood mononuclear cells were used for TCR beta sequencing. The Qiagen DNeasy Blood Extraction Kit was used to extract genomic DNA from the blood cell samples. The rearranged segments are TRBV6-5 and TRBJ2-5; the D gene identity is not certain. The sequencing input was PBMCs. The clonotype was recovered from a woman aged 45-60 years in good health and CMV-seropositive. DNA sequence: TGTGCCAGCAGCCAACAACCAGGGACCCAGTACTTC. This translates into CASSQQPGTQYF.